One sample yielded the 21 T cell receptor beta chains listed below, sequenced in a study of chemoradiotherapy in HPV16-positive cancers. Using immunoSEQ multiplex PCR, the repertoire was profiled, and TCRdb retains in-frame clones only, with some absent. Of 50,000 to 55,000 clones in the sample, more than 75% were seen once. Material: blood, obtained from a patient who underwent chemoradiotherapy. The origin of the receptors is a human donor with HPV-associated anogenital cancer.

The chain recombines TRBV7-2 with TRBJ2-6, with D unclear. The CDR3 runs 12 residues. Germline V CDR1 and CDR2: SGHTA, FQGNSA. V dropped 6 bases and J dropped 2 bases, with 2 bases sitting between them. The CDR3 protein is CASRTGANVLTF. The CDR3 bases are TGTGCCAGCAGGACTGGGGCCAACGTCCTGACTTTC.

J is TRBJ1-4 and V is TRBV7-2, with D unclear. The CDR3 is made up of 14 amino acids. Per the germline V gene, CDR1 is SGHTA and CDR2 is FQGNSA. Trimming took off 4 bases at V and 5 bases at J, with 11 bases between the two ends. DNA of the CDR3: TGTGCCAGCAGCTCCGGACTAGGAAATGAAAAACTGTTTTTT. This codes for CASSSGLGNEKLFF.

This clone has a handful of counts. This sequence joins TRBV7-3 and TRBJ2-1, with 12 bases that match TRBD2. The CDR3 has 17 residues. Germline V gene lookup returns CDR1 SGHTA and CDR2 FQGTGA. Trimming took 2 bases from V and 4 from J; bases not matched to a gene: 6. The CDR3 loop reads CASSLQASGRGYNEQFF. The CDR3 DNA sequence: TGTGCCAGCAGCTTACAGGCTAGCGGGAGGGGATACAATGAGCAGTTCTTC. Full variable domain (rest looked up from reference TRBV7-3 and TRBJ2-1): GAGVSQTPSNKVTEKGKYVELRCDPISGHTALYWYRQSLGQGPEFLIYFQGTGAADDSGLPNDRFFAVRPEGSVSTLKIQRTERGDSAVYLCASSLQASGRGYNEQFFGPGTRLTVL.

CDR3 amino acids: CSARNGEQYF. DNA of the CDR3: TGCAGTGCTAGGAATGGCGAGCAGTACTTC. This chain joins TRBV20-1 and TRBJ2-7; D not certain. Trimming took off 3 bases at V and 6 bases at J, with 6 bases between the two ends. The CDR3 is 10 amino acids. Germline-derived CDR1 and CDR2 are DFQATT and SNEGSKA (reference sequence).

The rearrangement links TRBV6-6 to TRBJ1-1; unclear D gene. This CDR3 has 15 amino acids. V shed 0 bases and J shed 1 base, with 9 bases lying between them. Germline V gene data show CDR1 as MNHNY and CDR2 as SVGAGI (reference sequence). The CDR3 DNA sequence: TGTGCCAGCAGTTACTCGAACATCCAGAACACTGAAGCTTTCTTT. Translating it yields CASSYSNIQNTEAFF.

This clone showed up just a few times. Sequence at one end of the junction differs from germline and may be a read error. V and J are TRBV7-7 and TRBJ1-4; D unresolved. There are 13 residues in the CDR3. In germline, CDR1 is SSHAT, CDR2 FNYEAQ (reference sequence). CDR3 nucleotides: TGTGCTAGCAGCCCCCTCCCGAATGAAAAACTGTTTTTT. It specifies CASSPLPNEKLFF.

The gene calls are TRBV7-9 and TRBJ2-4; D remains unclear. This CDR3 contains 14 residues. Per germline, CDR1 SEHNR and CDR2 FQNEAQ (reference sequence). With 1 base removed from V and 7 bases from J, the gap between germline ends came to 11 bases. The CDR3 protein is CASSLVAAKNIQYF. CDR3 sequence (DNA): TGTGCCAGCAGCTTAGTCGCAGCTAAGAACATTCAGTACTTC.

This sequence joins TRBV11-3 and TRBJ2-5; tentative D call: TRBD2 (5 bases). The CDR3 length is 14 residues. Deletions cut 5 bases from V and 5 bases from J, with 15 bases between. Germline-derived CDR1 and CDR2 are SGHNT and YENEEA. CDR3 sequence: CASSSEGQRETQYF. The CDR3 DNA reads TGTGCCAGCAGCAGCGAGGGCCAGAGGGAGACCCAGTACTTC.

The chain recombines TRBV4-1 with TRBJ2-3, with D perhaps matching TRBD1 or TRBD2 (5 bases each). The V end lost 0 bases, the J end lost 6 bases, and 13 bases lay between the germline ends. The CDR3 runs 15 residues. The V gene's germline CDR1 is MGHRA and CDR2 YSYEKL. The CDR3 sequence: CASSQDGTGTDTQYF. In nucleotides, the CDR3 is TGCGCCAGCAGCCAAGATGGGACGGGAACGGATACGCAGTATTTT.

The J gene is TRBJ1-4, the V gene TRBV15; D possibly corresponds to TRBD1 (6 bases). This CDR3 region has 16 residues. CDR1 and CDR2 (germline): LNHNV, YYDKDF (reference sequence). V was cut by 2 bases and J by 5 bases, with 15 bases left in between. CDR3 DNA sequence: TGTGCCACCAGCAGAAAGCAAACGGGGGGCAATGAAAAACTGTTTTTT. Its translation is CATSRKQTGGNEKLFF.

V gene TRBV11-2 combines with J gene TRBJ2-7; TRBD2 matches 10 bases. Trimming removed 1 base from V and 3 bases from J; junction bases left unmatched: 6. This CDR3 has 16 residues. From germline, CDR1 is SGHAT and CDR2 FQNNGV. CDR3 protein: CASSLVGLAGVYEQYF. The CDR3 nucleotides read TGTGCCAGCAGCTTAGTGGGCCTAGCGGGAGTCTACGAGCAGTACTTC.

The chain is built from TRBV29-1 and TRBJ2-3, with D perhaps matching TRBD2 (5 bases). Trimming took off 4 bases at V and 0 bases at J, with 8 bases between the two ends. The germline V gene has CDR1 SQVTM and CDR2 ANQGSEA. The CDR3 contains 13 residues. The CDR3, as DNA: TGCAGCGTTGCCAGGACTAGCACAGATACGCAGTATTTT. Protein product: CSVARTSTDTQYF.

The chain couples TRBV7-3 to TRBJ2-1; the match to TRBD2 covers 7 bases. Per the germline V gene, CDR1 is SGHTA and CDR2 is FQGTGA. V shed 0 bases, J shed 8 bases, and the junction held 7 bases outside the gene matches. The CDR3 is 15 amino acids. The CDR3 DNA sequence: TGTGCCAGCAGCTTAACGGGAGGGTTGGGGGATGAGCAGTTCTTC. This sequence encodes CASSLTGGLGDEQFF. The complete variable domain, with remaining parts taken from reference TRBV7-3 and TRBJ2-1, reads GAGVSQTPSNKVTEKGKYVELRCDPISGHTALYWYRQSLGQGPEFLIYFQGTGAADDSGLPNDRFFAVRPEGSVSTLKIQRTERGDSAVYLCASSLTGGLGDEQFFGPGTRLTVL.

This clone was seen only once. The genes are TRBV6-5 and TRBJ1-1; D is uncertain. The CDR3 sequence is 13 residues long. Germline V CDR1 and CDR2: MNHEY, SVGAGI. Trimming removed 3 bases at V and 12 bases at J, with 17 bases between. The CDR3 nucleotides are TGTGCCAGCAGTTATGCCGGGGTCCCAGCCCCTTTCTTT. This sequence encodes CASSYAGVPAPFF.

CDR3 sequence: CAISQGTGGKVEQYF. The CDR3 region has the DNA TGTGCCATCAGTCAGGGGACAGGGGGCAAGGTTGAGCAGTACTTC. The J gene is TRBJ2-7, the V gene TRBV10-3; 12 positions match TRBD1. V trimming: 5 bases; J trimming: 7 bases; junction bases outside the gene matches: 9. The CDR3 is 15 amino acids. The germline CDR1 and CDR2 sequences are ENHRY and SYGVKD.

The chain uses TRBV9 and TRBJ2-3; a weak D match, TRBD2 (6 bases). Germline values: CDR1 SGDLS, CDR2 YYNGEE. The CDR3 runs to 15 residues. Trimming removed 0 bases from V and 7 bases from J, with 15 bases in between. The CDR3 sequence is CASSVAGDDTYTQYF. For the CDR3, the DNA is TGTGCCAGCAGCGTAGCGGGAGATGACACTTATACGCAGTATTTT.

V usage is TRBV6-1 and J usage is TRBJ1-4; D is unresolved. Germline V CDR1 and CDR2: MNHNS, SASEGT. Trimming removed 8 bases at V and 0 bases at J, with 10 bases between. The CDR3 sequence is 14 residues long. This chain's CDR3 is CASSSVATNEKLFF. DNA for the CDR3: TGTGCCAGCTCCTCAGTTGCAACTAATGAAAAACTGTTTTTT.

V usage is TRBV9 and J usage is TRBJ2-5, with TRBD2 identical over 9 bases. This CDR3 has 19 amino acids. The trim removed 3 bases at V and 0 bases at J, leaving 15 bases unmatched. Germline V CDR1 and CDR2: SGDLS, YYNGEE. Here the CDR3 DNA reads TGTGCCAGCAGCGGCCTTGGCAGGACTAGCGCTCTGTACCAAGAGACCCAGTACTTC. It specifies CASSGLGRTSALYQETQYF.

This rearrangement joins TRBV6-5 to TRBJ2-6; D is ambiguous. CDR3 length: 16 residues. Trimming removed 0 bases from V and 0 bases from J, with 6 bases in between. The germline gives CDR1 MNHEY, CDR2 SVGAGI. The CDR3 DNA reads TGTGCCAGCAGTTACTCGACCGCCTCTGGGGCCAACGTCCTGACTTTC. This gives the protein CASSYSTASGANVLTF.

The chain combines TRBV29-1 with TRBJ2-5; a possible D gene is TRBD1 (8 bases). Trimming stripped 7 bases from V and 3 bases from J, with 18 bases between. The CDR3 covers 14 residues. The germline gives CDR1 SQVTM, CDR2 ANQGSEA. The CDR3: CSAGEGTGEETQYF. DNA for the CDR3: TGCAGCGCCGGGGAGGGGACAGGAGAAGAGACCCAGTACTTC.

This clone was detected only once. The chain links TRBV5-1 to TRBJ2-3; 11 nucleotides align to TRBD1. CDR1 is SGHRS and CDR2 is YFSETQ in the germline V gene. The CDR3 contains 14 residues. V lost 4 bases, J lost 4 bases, and 2 bases stayed unmatched. The CDR3 DNA reads as TGCGCCAGCAGCCTGGGACAGGGGGCAGATACGCAGTATTTT. Its protein product is CASSLGQGADTQYF.